The 21 T cell receptor beta chains below were found in one sample sequenced in a study of shared clonotypes between healthy human individuals. TCRdb's copy holds only in-frame clones and misses some; the assay was immunoSEQ multiplex PCR. In the table there are over a million clones, 96% of which are singletons. Sequencing was performed on naive CD4+ T cells sorted from blood. The subset is: CD45RA+ positively selected. Receptors were obtained from a man aged 25-40 years in good health.

The rearrangement uses TRBV19 and TRBJ1-2; 9 bases fit TRBD1. Trimming cost V 1 base and J 2 bases; bases outside gene matches: 5. Germline values: CDR1 LNHDA, CDR2 SQIVND (reference sequence). The CDR3 has 16 residues. The CDR3 DNA sequence: TGTGCCAGTAGTATAGGGACAGGGGCGACCAACTATGGCTACACCTTC. Protein sequence: CASSIGTGATNYGYTF.

This CDR3 reads CASTPDSRQETQYF. DNA for the CDR3: TGTGCCAGCACCCCGGACAGTAGACAAGAGACCCAGTACTTC. The chain carries TRBV7-9 and TRBJ2-5, with a possible D match to TRBD1 (6 bases). CDR1 and CDR2 from the germline V gene are SEHNR and FQNEAQ (reference sequence). The CDR3 contains 14 residues. Trimming cost V 7 bases and J 2 bases, with 14 bases left between them.

The V call is TRBV6-1, the J call TRBJ2-1; D might be TRBD1 (6 bases). Germline V gene sequence: CDR1 MNHNS, CDR2 SASEGT. The V gene lost 1 base and the J gene lost 7 bases, with 17 bases spanning the gap. This CDR3 spans 16 amino acids. The CDR3 DNA reads as TGTGCCAGCAGTGAAGGGCTGGGGGCTTTTACAAATGAGCAGTTCTTC. As protein: CASSEGLGAFTNEQFF.

This clone came up once. The chain is built from TRBV5-6 and TRBJ1-5, with D unresolved. This CDR3 has 13 residues. Deletions cut 0 bases from V and 8 bases from J, with 9 bases between. Germline values: CDR1 SGHDT, CDR2 YYEEEE. The CDR3 DNA reads TGTGCCAGCAGCTTGGCCAGCGGGGAGCCCCAGCATTTT. Translated: CASSLASGEPQHF.

J is TRBJ2-7 and V is TRBV6-1; D remains ambiguous. Trimming took off 4 bases at V and 2 bases at J, with 6 bases between the two ends. CDR3 length: 12 residues. The germline V gene encodes CDR1 MNHNS and CDR2 SASEGT. DNA of the CDR3: TGTGCCAGCAGTGTAGGGACCTACGAGCAGTACTTC. It translates to CASSVGTYEQYF.

The chain couples TRBV19 to TRBJ1-5; 7 bases are shared with TRBD1. Per germline, CDR1 LNHDA and CDR2 SQIVND (reference sequence). There are 15 residues in the CDR3. Trimming cost V 8 bases and J 1 base; bases outside gene matches: 8. The CDR3 DNA reads as TGTGCCAGTGCTACAGGGGCTGTCAGCAATCAGCCCCAGCATTTT. Amino acids: CASATGAVSNQPQHF.

This chain connects TRBV30 to TRBJ1-3; D is uncertain. V was clipped by 2 bases and J by 1 base, with 6 bases between them. Germline CDR1 and CDR2: GTSNPN and SVGIG (reference sequence). This CDR3 has 13 amino acids. The CDR3 spells CAWSPRSGNTIYF. CDR3 DNA sequence: TGTGCCTGGAGTCCCCGGTCTGGAAACACCATATATTTT.

The chain is built from TRBV30 and TRBJ2-1; TRBD2 agrees at 9 bases. This CDR3 comprises 13 residues. CDR1 GTSNPN and CDR2 SVGIG come from the germline V gene (reference sequence). The CDR3 sequence: CAISGSFYNEQFF. CDR3 in DNA: TGTGCAATTAGCGGGAGTTTCTACAATGAGCAGTTCTTC.

The chain combines TRBV11-2 with TRBJ2-7; the D gene is possibly TRBD2 (5 bases). V was cut by 7 bases and J by 1 base, with 17 bases left in between. CDR3 length: 15 residues. The germline CDR1 and CDR2 sequences are SGHAT and FQNNGV. CDR3 bases: TGTGCCAGCAAAAGGAGTCCGGGCGGGTCCTACGAGCAGTACTTC. Residues: CASKRSPGGSYEQYF.

The rearrangement joins TRBV11-1 to TRBJ2-2, with a possible D match to TRBD1 (6 bases). The length of the CDR3 is 17 residues. Germline CDR1 is SGHAT and CDR2 is FQDESV (reference sequence). Trimming took 3 bases from V and 2 from J, leaving 16 bases between them. In DNA form, the CDR3 reads TGTGCCAGCAGCTTTTCCCCGGGACACTATAACACCGGGGAGCTGTTTTTT. This codes for CASSFSPGHYNTGELFF.

The chain has TRBV28 and TRBJ2-3; 15 bases are a match to TRBD2. Germline trimming cut 5 bases from V and 14 bases from J; bases unmatched to any gene: 5. The CDR3 is made up of 13 amino acids. CDR1 is MDHEN and CDR2 is SYDVKM in the germline V gene. CDR3 sequence: CASSGGLAGGAYF. The CDR3 region has the DNA TGTGCCAGCAGTGGGGGACTAGCGGGAGGAGCGTATTTT.

With respect to this clone: In the same sample, other DNA sequences code for this CDR3. This chain uses TRBV7-9 with TRBJ2-7; possibly TRBD1 for D (5 bases). Trimming removed 3 bases from V and 1 base from J, with 7 bases in between. This CDR3 contains 13 residues. The germline V gene encodes CDR1 SEHNR and CDR2 FQNEAQ (reference sequence). CDR3 sequence reads: CASSFDRSYEQYF. The CDR3, as DNA: TGTGCCAGCAGCTTTGACAGATCCTACGAGCAGTACTTC.

The chain couples TRBV5-1 to TRBJ2-1, with D maybe TRBD1 (7 bases). CDR3 size: 18 residues. Trimming removed 0 bases at V and 7 bases at J, with 23 bases between. Germline CDR1 is SGHRS and CDR2 is YFSETQ. CDR3 in amino acids: CASSLVPSTGVLANEQFF. The CDR3 DNA reads TGCGCCAGCAGCTTGGTCCCCTCAACAGGGGTCCTAGCGAATGAGCAGTTCTTC.

As to this clone: The same CDR3 is also encoded by other DNA sequences in this sample. The rearrangement links TRBV29-1 to TRBJ2-3; TRBD2 matches at 8 bases. Germline values: CDR1 SQVTM, CDR2 ANQGSEA. The V segment lost 7 bases and the J segment 3 bases; nucleotides outside the gene matches: 6. The CDR3 is 13 residues long. CDR3 amino acids: CSASGRATDTQYF. CDR3 nucleotides: TGCAGCGCATCCGGGAGGGCTACAGATACGCAGTATTTT.

The J gene is TRBJ2-5, the V gene TRBV5-1; no definite D call. The CDR3 runs to 12 residues. Germline values: CDR1 SGHRS, CDR2 YFSETQ. V gave up 5 bases and J gave up 1 base, with 6 bases separating them. The CDR3: CASSYTQETQYF. CDR3 nucleotides: TGCGCCAGCAGTTACACCCAAGAGACCCAGTACTTC.

J is TRBJ2-3 and V is TRBV9, with D uncertain. Germline V gene sequence: CDR1 SGDLS, CDR2 YYNGEE. V gave up 6 bases and J gave up 0 bases, with 17 bases separating them. This CDR3 region has 16 residues. CDR3: CASTTDPLGSTDTQYF. The CDR3 DNA reads as TGTGCCAGCACCACCGACCCCCTAGGGAGCACAGATACGCAGTATTTT.

The V and J genes are TRBV30 and TRBJ1-3; the D is unclear. Trimming removed 2 bases at V and 5 bases at J, with 7 bases between. In germline, CDR1 is GTSNPN, CDR2 SVGIG (reference sequence). CDR3 size: 12 residues. This chain's CDR3 is CAWSPTRNTIYF. The CDR3 nucleotides are TGTGCCTGGAGTCCAACTAGAAACACCATATATTTT.

The chain has TRBV7-2 and TRBJ1-2; TRBD1 matches at 7 bases. The V gene's germline CDR1 is SGHTA and CDR2 FQGNSA. The V segment lost 1 base and the J segment 4 bases; nucleotides outside the gene matches: 6. The CDR3 length is 15 residues. CDR3 protein: CASSLEGQPIYGYTF. The CDR3, as DNA: TGTGCCAGCAGCTTAGAGGGACAGCCTATCTATGGCTACACCTTC. The variable domain in full, completed from reference TRBV7-2 and TRBJ1-2, reads GAGVSQSPSNKVTEKGKDVELRCDPISGHTALYWYRQSLGQGLEFLIYFQGNSAPDKSGLPSDRFSAERTGGSVSTLTIQRTQQEDSAVYLCASSLEGQPIYGYTFGSGTRLTVV.

The chain combines TRBV6-5 with TRBJ2-7, with 9 bases matching TRBD2. V lost 6 bases, J lost 2 bases, and 8 bases stayed unmatched. Germline V lookup: CDR1 MNHEY, CDR2 SVGAGI. The CDR3 is 15 residues long. The CDR3: CASSLRLADTYEQYF. The CDR3 nucleotides read TGTGCCAGCAGCCTCAGACTAGCGGATACCTACGAGCAGTACTTC.

V and J are TRBV6-6 and TRBJ2-7; tentative D call: TRBD2 (6 bases). CDR3 length: 16 amino acids. Germline assignment: CDR1 MNHNY and CDR2 SVGAGI (reference sequence). V shed 2 bases and J shed 0 bases, with 14 bases lying between them. The CDR3 is CASSYGSGLTSYEQYF. In nucleotides, the CDR3 is TGTGCCAGCAGTTACGGAAGTGGACTAACCTCCTACGAGCAGTACTTC.

The V call is TRBV7-6, the J call TRBJ2-7; 12 nucleotides align to TRBD2. Trimming took 4 bases from V and 8 from J; bases not matched to a gene: 15. Germline values: CDR1 SGHVS, CDR2 FNYEAQ. The CDR3 contains 17 residues. CDR3 in DNA: TGTGCCAGCAGCTCCCTCGTCGCTAGCGGGAGGGGACTCAAGCAGTACTTC. This translates into CASSSLVASGRGLKQYF.